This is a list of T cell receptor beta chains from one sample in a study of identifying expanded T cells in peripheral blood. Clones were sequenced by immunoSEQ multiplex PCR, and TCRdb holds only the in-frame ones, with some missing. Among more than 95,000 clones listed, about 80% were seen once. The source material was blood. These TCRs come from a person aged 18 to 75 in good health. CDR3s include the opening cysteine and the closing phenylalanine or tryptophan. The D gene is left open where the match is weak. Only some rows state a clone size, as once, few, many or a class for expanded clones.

CDR3 protein: CASSPSRDSVNYGYTF
CDR3 DNA: TGTGCCAGCAGCCCATCCCGGGACAGCGTAAACTATGGCTACACCTTC
CDR3 length: 16
clone size: -
D gene: TRBD1
J gene: TRBJ1-2
V gene: TRBV5-6

CDR3 protein: CASRGDQGQYSPLHF
CDR3 DNA: TGTGCCAGCAGAGGAGATCAGGGACAGTATTCACCCCTCCACTTT
CDR3 length: 15
clone size: few
D gene: TRBD1
J gene: TRBJ1-6
V gene: TRBV25-1

CDR3 protein: CASSPEVLSGNTIYF
CDR3 DNA: TGTGCCAGCTCACCGGAAGTGCTTTCTGGAAACACCATATATTTT
CDR3 length: 15
clone size: few
D gene: -
J gene: TRBJ1-3
V gene: TRBV18

CDR3 protein: CASSLIGTYEKLFF
CDR3 DNA: TGTGCCAGCAGTTTGATTGGGACATATGAAAAACTGTTTTTT
CDR3 length: 14
clone size: -
D gene: -
J gene: TRBJ1-4
V gene: TRBV28

CDR3 protein: CASSQTQGNTGELFF
CDR3 DNA: TGTGCCAGTAGTCAGACTCAGGGGAACACCGGGGAGCTGTTTTTT
CDR3 length: 15
clone size: -
D gene: -
J gene: TRBJ2-2
V gene: TRBV19

CDR3 protein: CASSPYKSSYNEQFF
CDR3 DNA: TGTGCCAGCAGCCCCTACAAAAGCTCCTACAATGAGCAGTTCTTC
CDR3 length: 15
clone size: -
D gene: -
J gene: TRBJ2-1
V gene: TRBV11-3

CDR3 protein: CASSRSGGPYEQYF
CDR3 DNA: TGTGCCAGCAGCAGAAGCGGGGGACCCTACGAGCAGTACTTC
CDR3 length: 14
clone size: -
D gene: TRBD2
J gene: TRBJ2-7
V gene: TRBV6-6

CDR3 protein: CASHKGPLGEQYF
CDR3 DNA: TGTGCCAGCCATAAAGGGCCTCTAGGGGAGCAGTACTTC
CDR3 length: 13
clone size: -
D gene: -
J gene: TRBJ2-7
V gene: TRBV2

CDR3 protein: CASSFKFYNEQFF
CDR3 DNA: TGTGCCAGCAGCTTCAAGTTCTACAATGAGCAGTTCTTC
CDR3 length: 13
clone size: -
D gene: -
J gene: TRBJ2-1
V gene: TRBV7-6

CDR3 protein: CASSLGQVMNTEAFF
CDR3 DNA: TGCGCCAGCAGCTTGGGTCAAGTCATGAACACTGAAGCTTTCTTT
CDR3 length: 15
clone size: -
D gene: -
J gene: TRBJ1-1
V gene: TRBV5-1

CDR3 protein: CASSFTDLSNQPQHF
CDR3 DNA: TGTGCCAGCAGCTTTACAGACCTTAGCAATCAGCCCCAGCATTTT
CDR3 length: 15
clone size: -
D gene: -
J gene: TRBJ1-5
V gene: TRBV7-2

CDR3 protein: CASTPIYSSAGVEKLFF
CDR3 DNA: TGTGCCAGTACCCCCATTTATTCTTCAGCTGGGGTTGAAAAACTGTTTTTT
CDR3 length: 17
clone size: once
D gene: -
J gene: TRBJ1-4
V gene: TRBV19

CDR3 protein: CASSAEVLANYGYTF
CDR3 DNA: TGTGCCAGCAGTGCTGAGGTTCTAGCTAACTATGGCTACACCTTC
CDR3 length: 15
clone size: once
D gene: -
J gene: TRBJ1-2
V gene: TRBV6-1

CDR3 protein: CASSLRGMGNQPQHF
CDR3 DNA: TGTGCCAGCAGCTTGAGGGGAATGGGCAATCAGCCCCAGCATTTT
CDR3 length: 15
clone size: -
D gene: -
J gene: TRBJ1-5
V gene: TRBV5-8

CDR3 protein: CASSRKLTLNSYEQYF
CDR3 DNA: TGCGCCAGCAGCCGGAAGTTGACGCTAAATTCCTACGAGCAGTACTTC
CDR3 length: 16
clone size: -
D gene: -
J gene: TRBJ2-7
V gene: TRBV4-3

CDR3 protein: CASSQDLPGQTGHGYTF
CDR3 DNA: TGCGCCAGCAGCCAAGATCTCCCGGGACAAACTGGTCATGGCTACACCTTC
CDR3 length: 17
clone size: -
D gene: -
J gene: TRBJ1-2
V gene: TRBV4-3

CDR3 protein: CAWARGLSYEQYF
CDR3 DNA: TGTGCCTGGGCCAGGGGTCTCTCCTACGAGCAGTACTTC
CDR3 length: 13
clone size: -
D gene: -
J gene: TRBJ2-7
V gene: TRBV30

CDR3 protein: CASSYSRNTEAFF
CDR3 DNA: TGTGCCAGCAGTTACTCGAGGAACACTGAAGCTTTCTTT
CDR3 length: 13
clone size: -
D gene: -
J gene: TRBJ1-1
V gene: TRBV6-6

CDR3 protein: CASSATQRANYGYTF
CDR3 DNA: TGTGCCAGCAGCGCCACACAGAGAGCCAACTATGGCTACACCTTC
CDR3 length: 15
clone size: -
D gene: -
J gene: TRBJ1-2
V gene: TRBV9

CDR3 protein: CATRQGDSPLHF
CDR3 DNA: TGTGCCACTCGACAGGGTGATTCACCCCTCCACTTT
CDR3 length: 12
clone size: -
D gene: TRBD1
J gene: TRBJ1-6
V gene: TRBV19

CDR3 protein: CASSYVMNTEAFF
CDR3 DNA: TGTGCCAGCAGTTATGTAATGAACACTGAAGCTTTCTTT
CDR3 length: 13
clone size: -
D gene: -
J gene: TRBJ1-1
V gene: TRBV6-6

CDR3 protein: CASSLGASFYEQYF
CDR3 DNA: TGTGCCAGCAGCTTGGGGGCGAGCTTCTACGAGCAGTACTTC
CDR3 length: 14
clone size: -
D gene: -
J gene: TRBJ2-7
V gene: TRBV5-6

CDR3 protein: CASSLSGNNQPQHF
CDR3 DNA: TGTGCCAGCAGTTTATCAGGTAACAATCAGCCCCAGCATTTT
CDR3 length: 14
clone size: few
D gene: -
J gene: TRBJ1-5
V gene: TRBV27

CDR3 protein: CASRAGQGYYNEQFF
CDR3 DNA: TGTGCCAGCAGGGCGGGACAGGGATACTACAATGAGCAGTTCTTC
CDR3 length: 15
clone size: few
D gene: TRBD1
J gene: TRBJ2-1
V gene: TRBV9

CDR3 protein: CASSLGLAGGETQYF
CDR3 DNA: TGTGCCAGCAGCTTGGGACTAGCGGGGGGTGAGACCCAGTACTTC
CDR3 length: 15
clone size: -
D gene: TRBD2
J gene: TRBJ2-5
V gene: TRBV5-6

CDR3 protein: CASSASPSGANVLTF
CDR3 DNA: TGTGCCAGCAGCGCCAGTCCCTCTGGGGCCAACGTCCTGACTTTC
CDR3 length: 15
clone size: -
D gene: -
J gene: TRBJ2-6
V gene: TRBV6-1

CDR3 protein: CASSGPGQTYEQYF
CDR3 DNA: TGTGCCAGCAGTGGTCCGGGACAGACTTACGAGCAGTACTTC
CDR3 length: 14
clone size: -
D gene: TRBD1
J gene: TRBJ2-7
V gene: TRBV6-5

CDR3 protein: CASSEMGGTSFVEQFF
CDR3 DNA: TGTGCCAGCAGTGAAATGGGGGGGACTAGTTTCGTTGAGCAGTTCTTC
CDR3 length: 16
clone size: -
D gene: TRBD2
J gene: TRBJ2-1
V gene: TRBV6-1

CDR3 protein: CASSLPRRLAPQETQYF
CDR3 DNA: TGTGCCAGCAGCTTACCCCGTCGACTAGCGCCACAAGAGACCCAGTACTTC
CDR3 length: 17
clone size: -
D gene: TRBD2
J gene: TRBJ2-5
V gene: TRBV7-8

CDR3 protein: CASRTAPGGTEAFF
CDR3 DNA: TGTGCCAGCAGAACAGCACCTGGTGGAACTGAAGCTTTCTTT
CDR3 length: 14
clone size: -
D gene: -
J gene: TRBJ1-1
V gene: TRBV2

CDR3 protein: CASSHGPGSYEQYF
CDR3 DNA: TGTGCCAGCAGCCACGGCCCAGGATCCTACGAGCAGTACTTC
CDR3 length: 14
clone size: -
D gene: -
J gene: TRBJ2-7
V gene: TRBV7-8

CDR3 protein: CASSTGYGYTF
CDR3 DNA: TGTGCCAGCAGTACAGGGTATGGCTACACCTTC
CDR3 length: 11
clone size: -
D gene: -
J gene: TRBJ1-2
V gene: TRBV28

CDR3 protein: CASSFYDGVSGPSFF
CDR3 DNA: TGTGCCAGCAGCTTTTATGATGGGGTTAGTGGGCCTTCTTTCTTT
CDR3 length: 15
clone size: -
D gene: -
J gene: TRBJ1-1
V gene: TRBV11-3

CDR3 protein: CASSVGGQLNTEAFF
CDR3 DNA: TGTGCCAGCAGCGTAGGCGGGCAGTTGAACACTGAAGCTTTCTTT
CDR3 length: 15
clone size: -
D gene: -
J gene: TRBJ1-1
V gene: TRBV9